The present entry profiles one T cell receptor (beta chain) with its context. Its antigen is not known. Primers for the PCR totalled 60 Vbeta and 13 Jbeta. Sequenced by immunoSEQ multiplex PCR; TCRdb stores in-frame clones only, minus some. The profile covers roughly 92,000 clones, with approximately 81% appearing a single time and 4.2% taken by the ten largest. The CDR3 sequence is 13 residues long. Trimming cost V 6 bases and J 6 bases; bases outside gene matches: 5. From germline, CDR1 is MDHEN and CDR2 SYDVKM. The record originates from a study of cytomegalovirus exposure and HLA in healthy donors. Study findings and constraints: Associated with HLA alleles at 0.05 false discovery rate in a later analysis were 17,000 or so TCR beta sequences. Productive rates of about 87% or about 30% were seen for most TCR beta V segments in an earlier analysis. Across donors, sequencing depth was assumed by presence/absence analyses to be roughly uniform. Relative to the approximately 660-donor mean, N-insertions were reportedly fewer in an Asian-associated ancestry cluster in a later analysis.

The sequence was obtained from an older woman in good health and CMV-seropositive. The sequenced sample was PBMCs. The J gene is TRBJ2-7, the V gene TRBV28, with 10 positions matching TRBD1. This CDR3 is CASSRQGASEQYF. The CDR3 bases are TGTGCCAGCAGCCGACAGGGGGCAAGCGAGCAGTACTTC.